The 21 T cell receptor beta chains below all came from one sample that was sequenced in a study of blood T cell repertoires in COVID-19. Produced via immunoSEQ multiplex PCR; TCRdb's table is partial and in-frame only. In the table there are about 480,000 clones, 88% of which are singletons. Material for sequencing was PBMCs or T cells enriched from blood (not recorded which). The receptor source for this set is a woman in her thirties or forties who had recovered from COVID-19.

In DNA, the CDR3 is TGTGCCATCAGTCCCACAGATAGCAATCAGCCCCAGCATTTT. It codes for CAISPTDSNQPQHF. The genes are TRBV10-3 and TRBJ1-5; no clear D gene. The CDR3 contains 14 residues. Trimming cost V 5 bases and J 0 bases, with 8 bases left between them. Germline CDR1 ENHRY, CDR2 SYGVKD.

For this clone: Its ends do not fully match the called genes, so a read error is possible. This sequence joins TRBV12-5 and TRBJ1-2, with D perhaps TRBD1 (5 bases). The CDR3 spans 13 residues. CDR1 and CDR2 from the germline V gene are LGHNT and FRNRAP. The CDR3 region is CASGLHASGTAVF. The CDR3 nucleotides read TGTGCTAGTGGTTTGCATGCATCGGGGACTGCGGTTTTC.

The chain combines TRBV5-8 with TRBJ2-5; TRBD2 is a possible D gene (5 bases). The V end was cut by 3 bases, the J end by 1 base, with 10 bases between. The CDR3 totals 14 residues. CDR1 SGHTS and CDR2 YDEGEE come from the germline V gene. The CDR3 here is CASSWRTTQETQYF. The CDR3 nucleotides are TGTGCCAGCAGCTGGAGGACCACCCAAGAGACCCAGTACTTC.

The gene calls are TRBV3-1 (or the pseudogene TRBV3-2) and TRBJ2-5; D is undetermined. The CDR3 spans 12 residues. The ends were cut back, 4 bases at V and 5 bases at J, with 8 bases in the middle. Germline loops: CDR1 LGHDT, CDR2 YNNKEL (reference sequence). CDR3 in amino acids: CASSLRWETQYF. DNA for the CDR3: TGTGCCAGCAGCCTCAGATGGGAGACCCAGTACTTC.

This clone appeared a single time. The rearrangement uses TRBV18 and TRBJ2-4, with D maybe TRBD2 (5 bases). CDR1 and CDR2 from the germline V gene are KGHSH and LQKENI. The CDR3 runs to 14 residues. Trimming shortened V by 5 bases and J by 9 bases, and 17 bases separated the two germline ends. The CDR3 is CASSGSTSSVIQYF. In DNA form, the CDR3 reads TGTGCCAGCTCAGGCTCAACTAGTTCGGTCATTCAGTACTTC. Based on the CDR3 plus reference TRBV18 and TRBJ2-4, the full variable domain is NAGVMQNPRHLVRRRGQEARLRCSPMKGHSHVYWYRQLPEEGLKFMVYLQKENIIDESGMPKERFSAEFPKEGPSILRIQQVVRGDSAAYFCASSGSTSSVIQYFGAGTRLSVL.

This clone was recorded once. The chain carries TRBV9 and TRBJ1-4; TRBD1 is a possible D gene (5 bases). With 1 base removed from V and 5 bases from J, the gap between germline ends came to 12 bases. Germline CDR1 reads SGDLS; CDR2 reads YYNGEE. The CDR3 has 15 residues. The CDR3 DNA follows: TGTGCCAGCAGCGTAAGCGGGGCTGGGAATGAAAAACTGTTTTTT. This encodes CASSVSGAGNEKLFF.

DNA of the CDR3: TGTGCCAGCAGTGAAGTGGCAGGGGGCGGCTACACCTTC. Amino acids: CASSEVAGGGYTF. The rearrangement links TRBV6-1 to TRBJ1-2, with TRBD1 matching over 8 bases. CDR1 MNHNS and CDR2 SASEGT come from the germline V gene. This CDR3 has 13 residues. Trimming cost V 1 base and J 8 bases; bases outside gene matches: 3.

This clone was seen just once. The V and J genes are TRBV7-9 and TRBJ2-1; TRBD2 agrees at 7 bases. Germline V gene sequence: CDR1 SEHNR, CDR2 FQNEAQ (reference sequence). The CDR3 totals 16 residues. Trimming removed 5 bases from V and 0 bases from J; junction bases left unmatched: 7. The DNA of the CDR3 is TGTGCCAGCAGCGAGCTAGCGGTTAGCTCCTACAATGAGCAGTTCTTC. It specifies CASSELAVSSYNEQFF.

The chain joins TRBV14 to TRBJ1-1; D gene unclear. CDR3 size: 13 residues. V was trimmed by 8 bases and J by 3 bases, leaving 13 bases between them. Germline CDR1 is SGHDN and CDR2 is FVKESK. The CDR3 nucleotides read TGTGCCAGCCGGATTAACGGGTACACTGAAGCTTTCTTT. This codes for CASRINGYTEAFF.

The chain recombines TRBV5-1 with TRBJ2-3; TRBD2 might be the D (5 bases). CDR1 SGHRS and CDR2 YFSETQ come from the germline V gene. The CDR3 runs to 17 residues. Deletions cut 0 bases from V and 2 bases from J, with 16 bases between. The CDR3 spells CASSLERRSSYTDTQYF. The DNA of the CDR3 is TGCGCCAGCAGCTTGGAGCGGAGGTCCTCCTACACAGATACGCAGTATTTT.

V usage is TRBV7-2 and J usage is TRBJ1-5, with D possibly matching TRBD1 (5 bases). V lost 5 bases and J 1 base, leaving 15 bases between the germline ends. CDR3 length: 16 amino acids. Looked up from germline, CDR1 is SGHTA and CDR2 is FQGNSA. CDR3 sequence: CASSLTQGRSNQPQHF. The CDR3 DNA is TGTGCCAGCAGCCTGACCCAGGGAAGGAGCAATCAGCCCCAGCATTTT.

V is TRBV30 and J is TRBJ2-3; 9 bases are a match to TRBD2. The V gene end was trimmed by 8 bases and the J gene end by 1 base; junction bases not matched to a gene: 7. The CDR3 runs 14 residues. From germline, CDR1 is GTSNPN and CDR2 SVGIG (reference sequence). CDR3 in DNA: TGTGCCGGTAGCGGGAGCTCGGGCACAGATACGCAGTATTTT. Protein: CAGSGSSGTDTQYF. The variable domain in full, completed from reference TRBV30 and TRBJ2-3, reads SQTIHQWPATLVQPVGSPLSLECTVEGTSNPNLYWYRQAAGRGLQLLFYSVGIGQISSEVPQNLSASRPQDRQFILSSKKLLLSDSGFYLCAGSGSSGTDTQYFGPGTRLTVL.

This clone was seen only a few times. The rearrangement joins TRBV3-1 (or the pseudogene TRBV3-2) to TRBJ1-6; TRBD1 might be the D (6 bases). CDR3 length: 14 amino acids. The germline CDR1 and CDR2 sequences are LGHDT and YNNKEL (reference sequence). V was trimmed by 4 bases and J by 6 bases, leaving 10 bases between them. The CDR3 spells CASSPGQPNSPLHF. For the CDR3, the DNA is TGTGCCAGCAGCCCAGGACAGCCTAATTCACCCCTCCACTTT.

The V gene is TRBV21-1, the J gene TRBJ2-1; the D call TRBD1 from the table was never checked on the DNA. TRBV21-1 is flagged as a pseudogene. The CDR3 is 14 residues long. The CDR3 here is CASSNYSLKNEQFF. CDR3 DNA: TGTGCCAGCAGCAACTACAGTTTGAAAAATGAGCAGTTCTTC.

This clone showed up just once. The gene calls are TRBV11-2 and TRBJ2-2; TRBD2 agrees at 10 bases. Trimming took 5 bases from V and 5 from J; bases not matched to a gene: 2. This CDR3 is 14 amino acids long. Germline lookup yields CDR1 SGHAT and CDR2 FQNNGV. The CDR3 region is CASSVTSGTGELFF. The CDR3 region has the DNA TGTGCCAGCAGCGTGACTAGCGGGACCGGGGAGCTGTTTTTT. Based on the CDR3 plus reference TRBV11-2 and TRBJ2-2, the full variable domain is EAGVAQSPRYKIIEKRQSVAFWCNPISGHATLYWYQQILGQGPKLLIQFQNNGVVDDSQLPKDRFSAERLKGVDSTLKIQPAKLEDSAVYLCASSVTSGTGELFFGEGSRLTVL.

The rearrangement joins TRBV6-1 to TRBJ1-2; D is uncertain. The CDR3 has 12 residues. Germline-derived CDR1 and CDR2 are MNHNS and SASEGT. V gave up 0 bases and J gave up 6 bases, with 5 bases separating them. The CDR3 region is CASSEAPDGYTF. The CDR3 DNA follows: TGTGCCAGCAGTGAAGCCCCGGATGGCTACACCTTC.

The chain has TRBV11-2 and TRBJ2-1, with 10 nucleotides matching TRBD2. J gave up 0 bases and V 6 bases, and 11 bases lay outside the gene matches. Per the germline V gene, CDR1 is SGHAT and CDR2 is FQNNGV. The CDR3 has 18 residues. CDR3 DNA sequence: TGTGCCAGCAGTCCCGGACTAGCGGAACCTAGCTCCTACAATGAGCAGTTCTTC. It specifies CASSPGLAEPSSYNEQFF. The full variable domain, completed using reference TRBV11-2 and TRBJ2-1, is EAGVAQSPRYKIIEKRQSVAFWCNPISGHATLYWYQQILGQGPKLLIQFQNNGVVDDSQLPKDRFSAERLKGVDSTLKIQPAKLEDSAVYLCASSPGLAEPSSYNEQFFGPGTRLTVL.

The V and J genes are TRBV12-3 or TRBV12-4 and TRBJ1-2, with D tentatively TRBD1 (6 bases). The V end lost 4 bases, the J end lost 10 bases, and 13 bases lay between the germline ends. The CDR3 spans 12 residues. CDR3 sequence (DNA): TGTGCCAGCAGTTATGGACCAGGGGCCTACACCTTC. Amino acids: CASSYGPGAYTF.

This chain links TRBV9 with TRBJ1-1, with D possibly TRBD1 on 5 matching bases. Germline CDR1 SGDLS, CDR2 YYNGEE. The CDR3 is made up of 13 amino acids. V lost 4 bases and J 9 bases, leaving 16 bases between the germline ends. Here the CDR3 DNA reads TGTGCCAGCAGCCCCCCGGGGGTTCGAAAAGCTTTCTTT. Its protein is CASSPPGVRKAFF.

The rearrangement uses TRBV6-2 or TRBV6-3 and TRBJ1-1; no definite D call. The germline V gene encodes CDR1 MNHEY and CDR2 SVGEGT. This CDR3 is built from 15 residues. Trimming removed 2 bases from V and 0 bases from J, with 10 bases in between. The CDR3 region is CASSYPLDMNTEAFF. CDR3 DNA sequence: TGTGCCAGCAGTTACCCCCTTGACATGAACACTGAAGCTTTCTTT.

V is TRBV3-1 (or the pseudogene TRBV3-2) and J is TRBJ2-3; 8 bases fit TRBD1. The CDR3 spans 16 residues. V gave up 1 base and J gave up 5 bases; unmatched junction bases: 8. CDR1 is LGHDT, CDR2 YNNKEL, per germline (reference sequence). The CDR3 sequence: CASSQAPAGGRDTQYF. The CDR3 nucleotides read TGTGCCAGCAGCCAAGCCCCAGCAGGGGGCAGAGATACGCAGTATTTT.